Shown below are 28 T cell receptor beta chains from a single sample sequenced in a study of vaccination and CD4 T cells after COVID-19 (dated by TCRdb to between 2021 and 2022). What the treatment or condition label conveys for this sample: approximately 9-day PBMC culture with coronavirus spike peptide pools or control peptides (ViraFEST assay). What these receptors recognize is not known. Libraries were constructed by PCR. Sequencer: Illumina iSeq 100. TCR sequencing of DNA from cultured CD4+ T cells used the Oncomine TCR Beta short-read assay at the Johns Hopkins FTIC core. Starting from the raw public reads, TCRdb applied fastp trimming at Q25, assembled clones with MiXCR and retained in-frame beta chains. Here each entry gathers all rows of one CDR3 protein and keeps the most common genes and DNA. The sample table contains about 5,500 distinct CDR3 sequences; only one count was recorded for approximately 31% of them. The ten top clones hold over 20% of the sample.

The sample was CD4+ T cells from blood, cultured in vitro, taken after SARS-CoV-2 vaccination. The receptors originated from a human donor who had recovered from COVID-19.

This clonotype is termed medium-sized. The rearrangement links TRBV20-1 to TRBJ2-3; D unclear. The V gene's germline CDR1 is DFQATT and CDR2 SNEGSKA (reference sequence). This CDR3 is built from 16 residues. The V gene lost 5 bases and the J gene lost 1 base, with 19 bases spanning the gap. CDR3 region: CSAHNPGPGGTDTQYF. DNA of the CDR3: TGCAGTGCTCACAACCCCGGGCCCGGAGGCACAGATACGCAGTATTTT.

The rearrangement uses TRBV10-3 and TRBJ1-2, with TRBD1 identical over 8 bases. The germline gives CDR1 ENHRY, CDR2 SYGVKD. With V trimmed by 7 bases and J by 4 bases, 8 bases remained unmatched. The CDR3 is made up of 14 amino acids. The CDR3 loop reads CAIMGQGASYGYTF. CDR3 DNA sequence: TGTGCCATCATGGGCCAGGGGGCGAGCTATGGCTACACCTTC.

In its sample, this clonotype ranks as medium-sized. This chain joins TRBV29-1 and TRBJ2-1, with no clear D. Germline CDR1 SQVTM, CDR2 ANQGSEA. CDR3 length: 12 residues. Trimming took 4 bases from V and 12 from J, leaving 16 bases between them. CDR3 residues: CSVAKGLFGQFF. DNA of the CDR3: TGCAGCGTTGCGAAGGGTTTATTCGGGCAGTTCTTC.

This CDR3 is CASIPPGSGKQYF. The DNA for the CDR3 is TGTGCCAGCATCCCCCCCGGTTCTGGAAAGCAGTATTTT. This chain connects TRBV12-3 or TRBV12-4 to TRBJ2-3; D ambiguous. With 7 bases removed from V and 11 bases from J, the gap between germline ends came to 19 bases. The CDR3 totals 13 residues.

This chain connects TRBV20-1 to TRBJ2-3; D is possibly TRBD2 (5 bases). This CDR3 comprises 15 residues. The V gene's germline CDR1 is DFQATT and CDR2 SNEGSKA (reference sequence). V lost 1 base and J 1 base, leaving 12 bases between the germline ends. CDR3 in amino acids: CSARVGSGRTDTQYF. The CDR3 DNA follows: TGCAGTGCTAGAGTAGGAAGCGGCCGCACAGATACGCAGTATTTT.

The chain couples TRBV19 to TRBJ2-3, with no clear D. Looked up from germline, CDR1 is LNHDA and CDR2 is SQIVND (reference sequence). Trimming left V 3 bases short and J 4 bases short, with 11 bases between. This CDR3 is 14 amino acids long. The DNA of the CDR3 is TGTGCCAGTAGTATCGGTGGGATCCCAGATACGCAGTATTTT. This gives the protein CASSIGGIPDTQYF. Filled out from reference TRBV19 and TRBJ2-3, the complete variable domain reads DGGITQSPKYLFRKEGQNVTLSCEQNLNHDAMYWYRQDPGQGLRLIYYSQIVNDFQKGDIAEGYSVSREKKESFPLTVTSAQKNPTAFYLCASSIGGIPDTQYFGPGTRLTVL.

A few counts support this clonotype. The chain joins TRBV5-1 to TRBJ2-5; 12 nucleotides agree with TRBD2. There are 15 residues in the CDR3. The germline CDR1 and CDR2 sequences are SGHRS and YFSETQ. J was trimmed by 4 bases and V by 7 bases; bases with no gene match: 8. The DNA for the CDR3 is TGCGCCAGCGTACGACTAGCGGGAGAGGGAGAGACCCAGTACTTC. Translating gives CASVRLAGEGETQYF.

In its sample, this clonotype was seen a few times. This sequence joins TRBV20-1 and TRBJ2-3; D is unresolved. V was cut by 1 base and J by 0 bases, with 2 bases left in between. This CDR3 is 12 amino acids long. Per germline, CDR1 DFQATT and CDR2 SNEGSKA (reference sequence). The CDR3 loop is CSARVSTDTQYF. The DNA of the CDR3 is TGCAGTGCTAGAGTAAGCACAGATACGCAGTATTTT.

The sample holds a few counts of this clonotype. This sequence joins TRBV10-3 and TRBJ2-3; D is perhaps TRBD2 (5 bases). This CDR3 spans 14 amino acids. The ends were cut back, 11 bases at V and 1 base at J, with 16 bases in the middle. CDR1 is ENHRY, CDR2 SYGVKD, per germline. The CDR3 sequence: CAARRDSGTDTQYF. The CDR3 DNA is TGTGCCGCGAGACGTGATAGCGGCACAGATACGCAGTATTTT.

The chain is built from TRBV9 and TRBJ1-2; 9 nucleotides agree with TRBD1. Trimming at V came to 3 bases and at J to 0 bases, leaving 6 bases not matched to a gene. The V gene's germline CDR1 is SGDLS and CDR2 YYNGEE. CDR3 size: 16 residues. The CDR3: CASSAGQGAANYGYTF. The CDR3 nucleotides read TGTGCCAGCAGCGCGGGACAGGGAGCCGCTAACTATGGCTACACCTTC.

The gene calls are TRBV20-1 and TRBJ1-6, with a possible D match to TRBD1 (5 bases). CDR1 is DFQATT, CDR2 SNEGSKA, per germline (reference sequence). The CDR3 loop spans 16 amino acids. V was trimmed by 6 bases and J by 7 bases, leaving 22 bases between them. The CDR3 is CSANLDRQGRNSPLHF. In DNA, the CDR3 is TGCAGTGCCAACCTCGATAGGCAGGGTAGAAATTCACCCCTCCACTTT.

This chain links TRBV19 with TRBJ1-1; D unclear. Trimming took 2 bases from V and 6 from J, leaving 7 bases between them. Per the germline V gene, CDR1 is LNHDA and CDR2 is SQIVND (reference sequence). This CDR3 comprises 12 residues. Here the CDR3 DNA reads TGTGCCAGTAGTATAAGAAGAGCTGAAGCTTTCTTT. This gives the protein CASSIRRAEAFF.

This chain's CDR3 is CSATKEGLGTFF. The CDR3 bases are TGCAGTGCTACGAAGGAGGGGCTGGGAACTTTCTTT. This rearrangement joins TRBV20-1 to TRBJ1-1, with D possibly matching TRBD1 (5 bases). V was cut by 4 bases and J by 12 bases, with 18 bases left in between. The CDR3 runs 12 residues. CDR1 and CDR2 (germline): DFQATT, SNEGSKA (reference sequence).

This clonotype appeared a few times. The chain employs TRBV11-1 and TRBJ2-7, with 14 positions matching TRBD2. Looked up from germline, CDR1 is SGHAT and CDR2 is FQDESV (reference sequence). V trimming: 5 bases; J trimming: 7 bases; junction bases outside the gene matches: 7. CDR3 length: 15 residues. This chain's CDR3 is CASSAWTSGRNEQYF. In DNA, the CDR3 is TGTGCCAGCAGCGCCTGGACTAGCGGGAGGAATGAGCAGTACTTC.

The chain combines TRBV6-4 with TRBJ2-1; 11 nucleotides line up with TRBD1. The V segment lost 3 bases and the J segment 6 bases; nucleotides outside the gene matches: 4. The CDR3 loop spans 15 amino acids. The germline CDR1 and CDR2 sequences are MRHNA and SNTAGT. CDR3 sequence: CASSERTGGGNEQFF. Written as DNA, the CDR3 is TGTGCCAGCAGTGAGAGGACAGGGGGCGGCAATGAGCAGTTCTTC.

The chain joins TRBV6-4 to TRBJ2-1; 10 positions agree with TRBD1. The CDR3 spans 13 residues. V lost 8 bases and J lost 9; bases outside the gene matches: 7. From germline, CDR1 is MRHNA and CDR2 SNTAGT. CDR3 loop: CASSGQGEGEQFF. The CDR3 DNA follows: TGTGCCAGCTCCGGACAGGGGGAGGGTGAGCAGTTCTTC.

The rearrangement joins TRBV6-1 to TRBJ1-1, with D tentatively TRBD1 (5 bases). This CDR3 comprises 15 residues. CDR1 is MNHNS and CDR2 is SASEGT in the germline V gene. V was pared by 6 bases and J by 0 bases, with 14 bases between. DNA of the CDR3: TGTGCCAGCAGCCCAGGGCGATCTGTGAACACTGAAGCTTTCTTT. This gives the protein CASSPGRSVNTEAFF.

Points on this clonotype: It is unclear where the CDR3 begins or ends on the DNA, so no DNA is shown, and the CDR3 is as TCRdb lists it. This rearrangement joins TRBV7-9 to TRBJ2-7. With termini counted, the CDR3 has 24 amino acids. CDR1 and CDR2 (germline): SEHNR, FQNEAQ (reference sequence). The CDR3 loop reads CASTNQTSMYLCASSSPGIYEQYF.

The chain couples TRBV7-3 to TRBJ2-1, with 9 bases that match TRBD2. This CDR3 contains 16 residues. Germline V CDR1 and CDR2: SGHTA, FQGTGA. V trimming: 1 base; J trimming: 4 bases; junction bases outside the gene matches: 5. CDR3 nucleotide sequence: TGTGCCAGCAGCTTAATAGTGAGCGGGGGGTACAATGAGCAGTTCTTC. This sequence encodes CASSLIVSGGYNEQFF.

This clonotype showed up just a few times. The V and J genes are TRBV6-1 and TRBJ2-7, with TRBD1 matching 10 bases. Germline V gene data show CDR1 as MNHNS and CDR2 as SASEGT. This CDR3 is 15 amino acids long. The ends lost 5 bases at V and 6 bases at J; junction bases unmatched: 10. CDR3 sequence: CASSHRDRGPSEQYF. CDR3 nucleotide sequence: TGTGCCAGCAGTCACCGGGACAGGGGACCTTCCGAGCAGTACTTC.

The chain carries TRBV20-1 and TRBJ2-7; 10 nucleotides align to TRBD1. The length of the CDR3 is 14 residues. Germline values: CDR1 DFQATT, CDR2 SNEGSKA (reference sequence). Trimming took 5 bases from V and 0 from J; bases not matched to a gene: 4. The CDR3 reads CSAAGTGASYEQYF. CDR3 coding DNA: TGCAGTGCTGCCGGGACAGGGGCCTCCTACGAGCAGTACTTC.

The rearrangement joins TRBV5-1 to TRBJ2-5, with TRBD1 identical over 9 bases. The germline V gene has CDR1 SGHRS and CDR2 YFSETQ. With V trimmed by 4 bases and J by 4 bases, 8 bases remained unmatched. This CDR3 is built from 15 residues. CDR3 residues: CASSRQQGAGETQYF. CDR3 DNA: TGCGCCAGCAGCCGACAACAGGGGGCTGGAGAGACCCAGTACTTC.

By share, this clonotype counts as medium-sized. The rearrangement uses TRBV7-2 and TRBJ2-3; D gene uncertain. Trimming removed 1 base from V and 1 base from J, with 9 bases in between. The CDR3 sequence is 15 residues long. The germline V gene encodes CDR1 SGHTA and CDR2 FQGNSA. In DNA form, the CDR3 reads TGTGCCAGCAGCTTAGAGTACCTTCGCACAGATACGCAGTATTTT. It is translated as CASSLEYLRTDTQYF.

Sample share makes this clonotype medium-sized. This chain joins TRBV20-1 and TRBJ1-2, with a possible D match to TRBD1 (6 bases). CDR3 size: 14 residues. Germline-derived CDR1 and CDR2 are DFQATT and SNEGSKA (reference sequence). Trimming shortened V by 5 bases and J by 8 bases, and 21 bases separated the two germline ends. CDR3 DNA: TGCAGTGCTGGTCCAGCAGGGGCGGTCGGAGGCTACACCTTC. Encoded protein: CSAGPAGAVGGYTF.

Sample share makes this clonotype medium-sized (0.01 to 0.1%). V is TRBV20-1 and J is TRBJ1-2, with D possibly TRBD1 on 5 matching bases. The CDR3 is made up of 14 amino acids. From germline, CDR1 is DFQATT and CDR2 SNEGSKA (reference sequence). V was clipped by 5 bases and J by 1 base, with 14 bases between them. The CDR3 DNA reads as TGCAGTGCTTACCGGGACGGAAATAACTATGGCTACACCTTC. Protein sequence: CSAYRDGNNYGYTF.

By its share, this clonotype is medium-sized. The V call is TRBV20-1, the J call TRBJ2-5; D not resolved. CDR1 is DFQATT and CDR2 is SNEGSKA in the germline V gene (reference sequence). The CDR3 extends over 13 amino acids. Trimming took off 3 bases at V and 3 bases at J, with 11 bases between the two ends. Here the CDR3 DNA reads TGCAGTGCTAGCCGACCAAGGAAAGAGACCCAGTACTTC. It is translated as CSASRPRKETQYF.

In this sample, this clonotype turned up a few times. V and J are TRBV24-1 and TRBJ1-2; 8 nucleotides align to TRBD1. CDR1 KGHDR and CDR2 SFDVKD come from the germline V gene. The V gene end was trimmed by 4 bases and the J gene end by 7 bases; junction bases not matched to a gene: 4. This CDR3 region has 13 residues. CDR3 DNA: TGTGCCACCAGTGACCAGGGGGCCCGTGGCTACACCTTC. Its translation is CATSDQGARGYTF.

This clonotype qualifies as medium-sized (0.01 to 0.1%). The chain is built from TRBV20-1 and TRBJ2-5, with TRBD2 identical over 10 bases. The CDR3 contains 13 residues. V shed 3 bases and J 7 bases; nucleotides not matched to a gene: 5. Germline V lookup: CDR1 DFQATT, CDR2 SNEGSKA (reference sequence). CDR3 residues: CSARTSGRRTQYF. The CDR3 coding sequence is TGCAGTGCTAGGACTAGCGGGCGGAGGACCCAGTACTTC.